This T cell receptor beta chain originates from a study of regulatory T cells in long-lasting Graves disease. The TCR beta library used iRepertoire HTBI primers with Arm-PCR amplification of CDR3. TCRdb re-called the multiplex PCR reads through MiXCR, storing one row per CDR3 protein. The table lists about 460,000 distinct CDR3 sequences, roughly 15% of them singletons, with under 20% in the top ten. Findings and limits, study-wide: Study of thyroid tissue was not done, with only peripheral blood studied.

Concerning this clonotype itself: Its antigen remains unknown.

Noted time point: newly diagnosed GD, antithyroid drugs for less than 3 months. From PBMCs, RNA was extracted and then used to make the TCR library. V was clipped by 0 bases and J by 5 bases, with 12 bases between them. The germline CDR1 and CDR2 sequences are GTSNPN and SVGIG (reference sequence). The CDR3 is 14 amino acids. In addition, the sample was reused for a study of T cells in Graves' hyperthyroidism and ophthalmopathy. That source reports: Blood also carried most thyroid clonotypes expanded above 0.001.

This clonotype was sampled from a woman in her forties or fifties with Graves disease. The chain recombines TRBV30 with TRBJ2-3, with a tentative D call TRBD2 (6 bases). Here the sequenced sample was peripheral blood mononuclear cells (PBMCs), taken at new diagnosis, from a patient treated with antithyroid drugs. The DNA for the CDR3 is TGTGCCTGGAGTGTAGGCGGGACGGTAGATACGCAGTATTTT. Residues: CAWSVGGTVDTQYF.